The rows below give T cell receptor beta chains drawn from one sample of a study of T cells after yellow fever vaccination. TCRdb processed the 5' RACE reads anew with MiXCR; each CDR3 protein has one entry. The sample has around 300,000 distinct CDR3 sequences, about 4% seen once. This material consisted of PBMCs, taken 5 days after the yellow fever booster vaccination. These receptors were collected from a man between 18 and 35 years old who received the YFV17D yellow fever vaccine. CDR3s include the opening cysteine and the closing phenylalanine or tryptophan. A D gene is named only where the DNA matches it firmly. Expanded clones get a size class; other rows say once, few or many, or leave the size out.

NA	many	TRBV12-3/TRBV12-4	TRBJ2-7	CASSPRAGSYEQYF	TGTGCCAGCAGCCCTAGGGCAGGGAGCTACGAGCAGTACTTC
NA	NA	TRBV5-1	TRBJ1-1	CASSPVVGLATEAFF	TGCGCCAGCAGCCCGGTGGTGGGGCTGGCCACTGAAGCTTTCTTT
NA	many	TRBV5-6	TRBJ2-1	CASSLGGFEQFF	TGTGCCAGCAGCTTGGGCGGGTTTGAGCAGTTCTTC
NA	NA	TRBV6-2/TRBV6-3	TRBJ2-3	CASSYLRGTTDTQYF	TGTGCCAGCAGTTACCTGAGGGGTACCACAGATACGCAGTATTTT
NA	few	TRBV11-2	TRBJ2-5	CASSALPETQYF	TGTGCCAGCAGCGCCTTACCGGAGACCCAGTACTTC
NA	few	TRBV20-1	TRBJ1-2	CSATDGNYGYTF	TGCTCTGCCACGGACGGTAACTATGGCTACACCTTC
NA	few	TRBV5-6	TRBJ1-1	CASSLGLQLNTEAFF	TGTGCCAGCAGCTTGGGATTGCAGCTCAACACTGAAGCTTTCTTT
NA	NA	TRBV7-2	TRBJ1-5	CASSLVAHQPQHF	TGTGCCAGCAGCTTAGTGGCGCATCAGCCCCAGCATTTT
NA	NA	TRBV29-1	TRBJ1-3	CSVLALESGNTIYF	TGCAGCGTTTTGGCACTAGAATCTGGAAACACCATATATTTT
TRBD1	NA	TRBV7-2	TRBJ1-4	CASSLVGQRFEELFF	TGTGCCAGCAGCTTAGTGGGACAGCGGTTTGAGGAACTGTTTTTT
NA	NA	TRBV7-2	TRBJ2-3	CASSLKAVARTDTQYF	TGTGCCAGCAGCTTAAAGGCAGTTGCCCGCACAGATACGCAGTATTTT
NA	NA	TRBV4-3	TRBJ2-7	CASSQDVSPGPTYEQYF	TGCGCCAGCAGCCAAGATGTATCGCCAGGGCCTACCTACGAGCAGTACTTC
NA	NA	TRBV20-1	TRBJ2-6	CSASPTERSGANVLTF	TGCAGTGCCTCCCCGACAGAGCGCTCTGGGGCCAACGTCCTGACTTTC
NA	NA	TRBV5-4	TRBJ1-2	CASSLAKGLNDYTF	TGTGCCAGCAGCTTGGCCAAGGGTTTAAATGACTACACCTTC
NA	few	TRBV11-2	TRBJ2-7	CASSLSTGAYEQYF	TGTGCCAGCAGCCTCAGCACAGGAGCCTACGAGCAGTACTTC
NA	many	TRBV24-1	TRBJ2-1	CATSGPGRRFYNEQFF	TGTGCCACCAGTGGACCGGGACGGCGCTTCTACAATGAGCAGTTCTTC
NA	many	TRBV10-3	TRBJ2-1	CAISESARQSWANEQFF	TGTGCCATCAGTGAGTCGGCCCGACAGAGCTGGGCCAATGAGCAGTTCTTC
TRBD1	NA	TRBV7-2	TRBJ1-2	CASSPTDRQGLSYGYTF	TGTGCCAGCAGCCCCACAGACCGACAGGGGCTATCATATGGCTACACCTTC
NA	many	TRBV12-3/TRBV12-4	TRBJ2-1	CASSVIPGHSYEQFF	TGTGCCAGCAGTGTGATACCGGGACACTCCTATGAGCAGTTCTTC
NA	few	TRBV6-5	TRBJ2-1	CASSYLGAGIPYNEQFF	TGTGCCAGCAGTTACCTAGGGGCGGGGATCCCCTACAATGAGCAGTTCTTC
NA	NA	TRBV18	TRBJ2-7	CASSPQGGYEQYF	TGTGCCAGCTCACCCCAGGGCGGCTACGAGCAGTACTTC
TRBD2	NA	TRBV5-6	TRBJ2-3	CASGGGGLTDTQYF	TGTGCCAGCGGAGGCGGGGGTTTGACAGATACGCAGTATTTT
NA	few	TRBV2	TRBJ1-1	CASSSGTQNTEAFF	TGTGCCAGCAGTTCCGGGACCCAGAACACTGAAGCTTTCTTT
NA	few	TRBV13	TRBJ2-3	CASTPPGGTDTQYF	TGTGCCAGCACCCCGCCGGGGGGCACAGATACGCAGTATTTT
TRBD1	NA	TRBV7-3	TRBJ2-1	CASSYGQGILQEQFF	TGTGCCAGCAGCTATGGACAGGGGATCTTACAGGAGCAGTTCTTC